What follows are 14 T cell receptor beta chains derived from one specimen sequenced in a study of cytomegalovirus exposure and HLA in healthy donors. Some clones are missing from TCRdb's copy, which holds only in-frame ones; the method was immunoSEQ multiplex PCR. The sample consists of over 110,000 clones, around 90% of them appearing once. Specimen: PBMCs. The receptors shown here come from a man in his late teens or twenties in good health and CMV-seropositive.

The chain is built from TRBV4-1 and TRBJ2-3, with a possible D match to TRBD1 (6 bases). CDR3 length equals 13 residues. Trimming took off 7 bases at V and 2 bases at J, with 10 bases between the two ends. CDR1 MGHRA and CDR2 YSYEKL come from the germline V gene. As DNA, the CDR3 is TGCGCCAGCAAGGGACACAACACAGATACGCAGTATTTT. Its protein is CASKGHNTDTQYF.

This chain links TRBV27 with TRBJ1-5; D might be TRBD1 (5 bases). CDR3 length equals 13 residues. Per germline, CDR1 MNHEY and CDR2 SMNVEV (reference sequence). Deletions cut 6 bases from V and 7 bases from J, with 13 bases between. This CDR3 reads CASSQGVGQPQHF. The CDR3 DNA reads TGTGCCAGCAGCCAAGGGGTGGGACAGCCCCAGCATTTT.

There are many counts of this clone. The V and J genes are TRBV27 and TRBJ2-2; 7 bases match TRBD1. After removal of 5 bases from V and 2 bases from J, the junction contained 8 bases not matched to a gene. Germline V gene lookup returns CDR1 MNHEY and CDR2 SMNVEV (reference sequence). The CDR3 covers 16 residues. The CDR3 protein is CASSNRTGLNTGELFF. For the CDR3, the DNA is TGTGCCAGCAGTAACCGGACAGGTCTCAACACCGGGGAGCTGTTTTTT.

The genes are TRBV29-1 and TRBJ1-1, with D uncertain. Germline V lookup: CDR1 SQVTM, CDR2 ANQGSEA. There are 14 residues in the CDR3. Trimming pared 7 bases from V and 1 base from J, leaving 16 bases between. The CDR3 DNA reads TGCAGCGCCACTAAAGGCGGGAAGAACACTGAAGCTTTCTTT. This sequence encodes CSATKGGKNTEAFF.

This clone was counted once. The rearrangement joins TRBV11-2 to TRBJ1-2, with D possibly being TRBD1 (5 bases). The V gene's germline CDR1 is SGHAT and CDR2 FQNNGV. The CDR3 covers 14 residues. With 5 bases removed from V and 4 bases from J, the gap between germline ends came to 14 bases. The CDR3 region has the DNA TGTGCCAGCAGCCTCCCGACAGACCCCTATGGCTACACCTTC. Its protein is CASSLPTDPYGYTF.

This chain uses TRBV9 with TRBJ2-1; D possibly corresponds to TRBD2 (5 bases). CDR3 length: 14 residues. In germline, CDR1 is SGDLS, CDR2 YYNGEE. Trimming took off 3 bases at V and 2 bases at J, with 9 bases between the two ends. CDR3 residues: CASSAGLPYNEQFF. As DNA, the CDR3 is TGTGCCAGCAGCGCAGGACTTCCCTACAATGAGCAGTTCTTC.

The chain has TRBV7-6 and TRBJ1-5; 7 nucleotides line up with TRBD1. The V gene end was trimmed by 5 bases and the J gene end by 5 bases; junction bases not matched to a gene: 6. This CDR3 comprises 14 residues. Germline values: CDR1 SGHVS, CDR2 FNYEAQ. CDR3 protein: CASSLGTEDQPQHF. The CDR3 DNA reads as TGTGCCAGCAGCCTTGGGACAGAAGATCAGCCCCAGCATTTT.

DNA for the CDR3: TGTGCCAGCAACAAGCGGGGGGCGGGCAATCAGCCCCAGCATTTT. Translating it yields CASNKRGAGNQPQHF. V is TRBV2 and J is TRBJ1-5; possibly TRBD1 for D (6 bases). Trimming pared 7 bases from V and 2 bases from J, leaving 15 bases between. Per the germline V gene, CDR1 is SNHLY and CDR2 is FYNNEI. The CDR3 totals 15 residues.

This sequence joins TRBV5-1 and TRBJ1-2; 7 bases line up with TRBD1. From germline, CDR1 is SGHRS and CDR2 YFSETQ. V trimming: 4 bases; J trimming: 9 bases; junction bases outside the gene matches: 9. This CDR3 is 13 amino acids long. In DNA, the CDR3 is TGCGCCAGCAGCGAGACAGGGTATAAACGCTACACCTTC. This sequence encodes CASSETGYKRYTF.

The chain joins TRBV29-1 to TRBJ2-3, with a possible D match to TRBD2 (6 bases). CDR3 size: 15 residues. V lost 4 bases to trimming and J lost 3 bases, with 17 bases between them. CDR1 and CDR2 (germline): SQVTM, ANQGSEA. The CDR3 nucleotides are TGCAGCGTTGGTTCCGACAGTGGAGGGACAGATACGCAGTATTTT. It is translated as CSVGSDSGGTDTQYF.

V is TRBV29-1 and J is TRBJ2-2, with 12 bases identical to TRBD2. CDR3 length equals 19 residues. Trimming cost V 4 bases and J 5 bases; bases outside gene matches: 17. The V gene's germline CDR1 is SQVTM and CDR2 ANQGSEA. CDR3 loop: CSVGVRGPLAGGITGELFF. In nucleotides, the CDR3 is TGCAGCGTTGGCGTCAGGGGGCCGCTAGCGGGAGGGATAACCGGGGAGCTGTTTTTT.

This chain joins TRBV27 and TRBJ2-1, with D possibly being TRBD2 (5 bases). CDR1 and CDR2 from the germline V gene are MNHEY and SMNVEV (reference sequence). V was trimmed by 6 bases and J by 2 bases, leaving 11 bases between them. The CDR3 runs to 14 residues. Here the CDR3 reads CASSSSSPYNEQFF. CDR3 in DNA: TGTGCCAGCAGCTCCTCTAGCCCCTACAATGAGCAGTTCTTC.

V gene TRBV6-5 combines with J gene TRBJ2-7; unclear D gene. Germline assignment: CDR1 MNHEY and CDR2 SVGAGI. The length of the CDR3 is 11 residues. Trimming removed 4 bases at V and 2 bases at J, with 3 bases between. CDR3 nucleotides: TGTGCCAGCAGTTCCACCTACGAGCAGTACTTC. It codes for CASSSTYEQYF.

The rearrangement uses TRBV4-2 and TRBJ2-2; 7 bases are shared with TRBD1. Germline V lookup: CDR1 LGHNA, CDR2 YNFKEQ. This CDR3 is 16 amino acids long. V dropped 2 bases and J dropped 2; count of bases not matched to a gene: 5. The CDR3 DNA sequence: TGTGCCAGCAGCCAACAGGACAGGACCAACACCGGGGAGCTGTTTTTT. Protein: CASSQQDRTNTGELFF.